This is a list of T cell receptor beta chains from one sample in a study of low-dose radiotherapy and immunotherapy resistance in tumors. TCRdb fed the reads into MiXCR, producing one record per CDR3 protein. The sample has tens of thousands of distinct CDR3 sequences; 33% are singletons. Sequencing used PBMCs, obtained after low-dose radiotherapy plus immunotherapy. Source of these receptors: a male donor with rectosigmoid adenocarcinoma. Each CDR3 is given with its conserved first and last residue. D genes are given only for firm matches. The size of a clone is reported for some rows only, either as once, few or many, or as a class for expanded clones.

TRBJ1-5	many	.	TRBV19	TGTGCCAGTACCCTCGGGACGGTCAATCAGCCCCAGCATTTT	CASTLGTVNQPQHF
TRBJ2-2	many	TRBD2	TRBV6-2/TRBV6-3	TGTGCCAGCAGTTACTCGACCGGGGGGTGGAGCGGGGAGCTGTTTTTT	CASSYSTGGWSGELFF
TRBJ2-2	.	.	TRBV7-8	TGTGCCAGCAGCTTAGTAGCCACTATGCGTAGCGGGGAGCTGTTTTTT	CASSLVATMRSGELFF
TRBJ2-7	.	TRBD1	TRBV7-9	TGTGCCAGCAGCTGGACAGGGAGCAACGAGCAGTACTTC	CASSWTGSNEQYF
TRBJ1-6	.	.	TRBV13	TGTGCCAGCAGCATGGGAGGTTCGGAGAATTCACCCCTCCACTTT	CASSMGGSENSPLHF
TRBJ2-7	.	TRBD2	TRBV28	TGTGCCAGCATGGTAGCGGGAACTACCTCCTACGAGCAGTACTTC	CASMVAGTTSYEQYF
TRBJ2-2	few	.	TRBV28	TGTGCCAGCAGCCCCTCCCCCGGCGGGAACACCGGGGAGCTGTTTTTT	CASSPSPGGNTGELFF
TRBJ2-7	.	TRBD2	TRBV11-2	TGTGCCAGCAGCTTAGTCGCGGGAGACTACGAGCAGTACTTC	CASSLVAGDYEQYF
TRBJ2-1	many	.	TRBV4-3	TGCGCCAGCAGCCAAGATTCCGTCTCCTATCAGGGCGATGAGCAGTTCTTC	CASSQDSVSYQGDEQFF
TRBJ1-1	many	.	TRBV2	TGTGCCAGCAGGGAACTCGGGACTTCTGAAGCTTTCTTT	CASRELGTSEAFF
TRBJ2-7	.	TRBD1	TRBV6-2/TRBV6-3	TGTGCCAGCAGCCCACAGGGGGGAACCTACGAGCAGTACTTC	CASSPQGGTYEQYF
TRBJ2-7	many	.	TRBV10-3	TGTGCCATCAGTGTGCAGGAAGGACAATACGAGCAGTACTTC	CAISVQEGQYEQYF
TRBJ2-7	.	.	TRBV7-6	TGTGCCAGCAGCTTAGCGAGTACCTACGAGCAGTACTTC	CASSLASTYEQYF
TRBJ2-7	many	.	TRBV6-2/TRBV6-3	TGTGCCAGCAGTAGCGGGACAGGCTACGAGCAGTACTTC	CASSSGTGYEQYF
TRBJ2-1	medium-sized	TRBD1	TRBV5-1	TGCGCCAGCAGCTTAACAGGGGATCGCTACAATGAGCAGTTCTTC	CASSLTGDRYNEQFF
TRBJ1-4	.	.	TRBV5-6	TGTGCCAGCAGCTTTCTAGGAATTAATGAAAAACTGTTTTTT	CASSFLGINEKLFF
TRBJ1-1	.	.	TRBV20-1	TGCAGTGCTTCCCAAGACGGGAACCCCCGGGGAGCTTTCTTT	CSASQDGNPRGAFF
TRBJ1-4	many	.	TRBV27	TGTGCCAGCAGTTTCATTGCAACTAATGAAAAACTGTTTTTT	CASSFIATNEKLFF
TRBJ2-2	medium-sized	.	TRBV6-5	TGTGCCAGCAGCCTTTGGACAGCTACGGGCGGGGAGCTGTTTTTT	CASSLWTATGGELFF